Shown below are 4 T cell receptor beta chains from a single sample sequenced in a study of blood T cell repertoires in COVID-19. Assay: immunoSEQ multiplex PCR; the TCRdb copy retains only in-frame clones and omits some. In the table there are under 200,000 clones, 70% to 90% of which are singletons. Sequencing input: peripheral blood. The receptors were gathered from a man in his 60s with active or convalescent COVID-19.

This clone occurred a few times. This rearrangement joins TRBV20-1 to TRBJ2-7; D ambiguous. Germline V gene data show CDR1 as DFQATT and CDR2 as SNEGSKA (reference sequence). CDR3 length: 14 amino acids. Trimming removed 3 bases at V and 4 bases at J, with 16 bases between. Written as DNA, the CDR3 is TGCAGTGCTAGTACCCTCGCAGGCACTTACGAGCAGTACTTC. Translated, it gives CSASTLAGTYEQYF.

V gene TRBV7-3 combines with J gene TRBJ2-1; 10 bases line up with TRBD1. This CDR3 has 16 amino acids. J gave up 4 bases and V 5 bases, and 8 bases lay outside the gene matches. Germline V gene sequence: CDR1 SGHTA, CDR2 FQGTGA. CDR3 protein: CASSQRQGAIYNEQFF. CDR3 DNA: TGTGCCAGCAGCCAAAGACAGGGGGCGATATACAATGAGCAGTTCTTC.

The chain employs TRBV5-5 and TRBJ2-3; TRBD2 matches 10 bases. J gave up 0 bases and V 0 bases, and 4 bases lay outside the gene matches. The germline gives CDR1 SGHKS, CDR2 YYEKEE (reference sequence). This CDR3 spans 17 amino acids. This chain's CDR3 is CASSLGSGGPSTDTQYF. The CDR3, as DNA: TGTGCCAGCAGCTTGGGTAGCGGGGGGCCAAGCACAGATACGCAGTATTTT.

The chain links TRBV5-1 to TRBJ1-2; D gene ambiguous. From germline, CDR1 is SGHRS and CDR2 YFSETQ. V was shortened by 1 base and J by 0 bases, with 7 bases between the two germline ends. The CDR3 extends over 14 amino acids. CDR3 nucleotide sequence: TGCGCCAGCAGCTTGCGGGAGGCTAACTATGGCTACACCTTC. Encoded protein: CASSLREANYGYTF.